What follows are 9 T cell receptor beta chains derived from one specimen sequenced in a study of cytomegalovirus exposure and HLA in healthy donors. Method: immunoSEQ multiplex PCR; TCRdb's copy keeps in-frame clones and lacks some. The sample lists 90,000 to 110,000 clones, about 88% seen once, with over 3% in the top ten. The sequenced sample consisted of PBMCs. The source is a woman in her late teens or twenties in good health and CMV-seropositive.

This chain joins TRBV2 and TRBJ1-1; the match to TRBD1 covers 9 bases. CDR3 size: 12 residues. Trimming took 9 bases from V and 5 from J; bases not matched to a gene: 4. Germline V CDR1 and CDR2: SNHLY, FYNNEI. The CDR3 sequence: CASNRGLTEAFF. The CDR3, as DNA: TGTGCCAGTAACAGGGGGCTTACTGAAGCTTTCTTT.

The V gene is TRBV5-4, the J gene TRBJ2-5; TRBD2 agrees at 15 bases. The CDR3 covers 17 residues. CDR1 SGHNT and CDR2 YYREEE come from the germline V gene (reference sequence). The V and J ends lost 6 bases and 6 bases, in that order; junction bases with no gene match: 12. CDR3 nucleotides: TGTGCCAGCAACCCCCCCGGGACTAGCGGGGGGTTGCAGACCCAGTACTTC. Protein product: CASNPPGTSGGLQTQYF.

The rearrangement joins TRBV6-1 to TRBJ2-1; 12 positions agree with TRBD2. V dropped 2 bases and J dropped 6; count of bases not matched to a gene: 2. This CDR3 has 15 amino acids. Germline values: CDR1 MNHNS, CDR2 SASEGT. For the CDR3, the DNA is TGTGCCAGCAGTGAAAGACTAGCGGGGGCCAATGAGCAGTTCTTC. Translation: CASSERLAGANEQFF.

The gene calls are TRBV27 and TRBJ2-2; D not resolved. The CDR3 is 11 amino acids. V gave up 6 bases and J gave up 6 bases, with 5 bases separating them. Germline lookup yields CDR1 MNHEY and CDR2 SMNVEV (reference sequence). CDR3: CASRSAGELFF. In DNA form, the CDR3 reads TGTGCCAGCAGGTCGGCCGGGGAGCTGTTTTTT.

The J gene is TRBJ2-1, the V gene TRBV10-2; D is possibly TRBD2 (5 bases). The length of the CDR3 is 14 residues. Trimming removed 4 bases from V and 6 bases from J, with 13 bases in between. The germline V gene has CDR1 WSHSY and CDR2 SAAADI. The CDR3, as DNA: TGCGCCAGCAGTGCCCCCACCGGAGGCAATGAGCAGTTCTTC. This translates into CASSAPTGGNEQFF.

V usage is TRBV7-9 and J usage is TRBJ2-7; 7 nucleotides agree with TRBD1. The V segment lost 4 bases and the J segment 1 base; nucleotides outside the gene matches: 1. Germline CDR1 SEHNR, CDR2 FQNEAQ (reference sequence). This CDR3 has 13 residues. The chain's CDR3 is CASSSGGSYEQYF. CDR3 DNA sequence: TGTGCCAGCAGCTCAGGGGGTTCCTACGAGCAGTACTTC.

Written as DNA, the CDR3 is TGTGCCACCAGCAGAGCAGGGAACTATGGCTACACCTTC. Residues: CATSRAGNYGYTF. This chain links TRBV15 with TRBJ1-2, with TRBD1 as a possible D gene (5 bases). The length of the CDR3 is 13 residues. Germline loops: CDR1 LNHNV, CDR2 YYDKDF (reference sequence). Trimming cost V 1 base and J 2 bases, with 5 bases left between them.

This sequence joins TRBV7-6 and TRBJ2-3; TRBD2 agrees at 10 bases. Germline values: CDR1 SGHVS, CDR2 FNYEAQ. The CDR3 loop spans 16 amino acids. The junction had 8 bases not matched to a gene; V was cut back by 2 bases and J by 6 bases. CDR3 coding DNA: TGTGCCAGCAGCTTATCCCCTAGCGGGGGATACGATACGCAGTATTTT. Its protein product is CASSLSPSGGYDTQYF.

The gene calls are TRBV2 and TRBJ1-2; D not certain. Germline values: CDR1 SNHLY, CDR2 FYNNEI. The CDR3 has 13 amino acids. V was trimmed by 4 bases and J by 2 bases, leaving 8 bases between them. CDR3 DNA: TGTGCCAGCAGTGCTCTCCAGAACTATGGCTACACCTTC. Translated: CASSALQNYGYTF.